The 26 T cell receptor beta chains presented below share a single source sample, sequenced in a study of spatial heterogeneity in lung cancer. Time point of the sample: sample taken at primary tumor resection. Using its own MiXCR run on the 5' RACE reads, TCRdb lists one record per CDR3 protein. The table has more than 950 distinct CDR3 sequences, 12% seen once. The specimen was normal lung tissue next to the tumor, collected at surgery. These TCRs come from a female donor with early-stage non-small cell lung cancer.

In this sample, this clonotype is large. Because this beta chain is a stray read in a library intended to capture alpha chains, its abundance should not be given much weight. This sequence joins TRBV10-3 and TRBJ2-5; tentative D call: TRBD1 (5 bases). V lost 4 bases to trimming and J lost 5 bases, with 11 bases between them. Germline-derived CDR1 and CDR2 are ENHRY and SYGVKD. The CDR3 has 13 residues. The CDR3 DNA reads TGTGCCATCAGTGGGGGCAGGTCGGAGACCCAGTACTTC. Protein sequence: CAISGGRSETQYF.

This clonotype is judged large. This beta chain is a stray read from a library made for alpha chains; its abundance is not meaningful. The chain carries TRBV6-2 or TRBV6-3 and TRBJ2-1; 7 positions match TRBD2. The CDR3 has 17 residues. Looked up from germline, CDR1 is MNHEY and CDR2 is SVGEGT. With V trimmed by 6 bases and J by 8 bases, 19 bases remained unmatched. This CDR3 reads CASRSQRGLTNLDEQFF. In DNA form, the CDR3 reads TGTGCCAGCAGATCCCAGCGGGGATTAACCAATCTCGATGAGCAGTTCTTC.

A remark on this clonotype: Little can be read into the size of this beta chain, an off-target read in a library designed for alpha chains. The chain employs TRBV9 and TRBJ2-3; D is unclear. CDR1 is SGDLS, CDR2 YYNGEE, per germline. The CDR3 runs to 15 residues. Trimming removed 1 base from V and 0 bases from J, with 9 bases in between. DNA of the CDR3: TGTGCCAGCAGCGTAACTCGGTTAAGCACAGATACGCAGTATTTT. It is translated as CASSVTRLSTDTQYF.

This clonotype was observed a few times. Since the library was made to target alpha chains, this beta chain is a stray read and its abundance is not meaningful. The rearrangement joins TRBV5-4 to TRBJ2-3; 10 bases agree with TRBD1. Germline values: CDR1 SGHNT, CDR2 YYREEE (reference sequence). The CDR3 covers 15 residues. With V trimmed by 4 bases and J by 7 bases, 9 bases remained unmatched. The CDR3 reads CASSPGQGVSNTQYF. The DNA of the CDR3 is TGTGCCAGCAGCCCTGGACAGGGGGTTTCGAATACGCAGTATTTT.

This clonotype has just a few counts. This beta chain represents an off-target read in a library built for alpha chains; its size is of limited meaning. The rearrangement uses TRBV6-5 and TRBJ2-5, with D perhaps TRBD1 (5 bases). The V gene lost 10 bases and the J gene lost 2 bases, with 11 bases spanning the gap. From germline, CDR1 is MNHEY and CDR2 SVGAGI. The length of the CDR3 is 12 residues. CDR3 residues: CATTGLQETQYF. DNA of the CDR3: TGTGCCACCACAGGTCTTCAAGAGACCCAGTACTTC.

Note on this clonotype: Because the library targeted alpha chains, this beta chain is an off-target read whose size means little. The chain uses TRBV2 and TRBJ2-6; TRBD2 agrees at 13 bases. Germline loops: CDR1 SNHLY, CDR2 FYNNEI. V shed 5 bases, J shed 2 bases, and the junction held 6 bases outside the gene matches. The CDR3 extends over 18 amino acids. Here the CDR3 reads CASSRLGLAGAGANVLTF. The CDR3 DNA reads as TGTGCCAGCAGTCGACTCGGACTAGCGGGAGCTGGGGCCAACGTCCTGACTTTC. The full variable domain, in which reference TRBV2 and TRBJ2-6 provide the parts outside the CDR3, is EPEVTQTPSHQVTQMGQEVILRCVPISNHLYFYWYRQILGQKVEFLVSFYNNEISEKSEIFDDQFSVERPDGSNFTLKIRSTKLEDSAMYFCASSRLGLAGAGANVLTFGAGSRLTVL.

This clonotype was counted a few times. This beta chain turned up in a library designed for alpha chains; as an off-target read, its abundance says little. The chain combines TRBV7-2 with TRBJ2-5; 9 bases match TRBD2. CDR1 SGHTA and CDR2 FQGNSA come from the germline V gene. CDR3 length: 15 amino acids. Trimming at V came to 8 bases and at J to 0 bases, leaving 7 bases not matched to a gene. Here the CDR3 reads CASAPLAGYQETQYF. The CDR3 nucleotides read TGTGCCAGCGCCCCCCTAGCGGGGTACCAAGAGACCCAGTACTTC.

This clonotype is classed as large. This beta chain appears as a stray read in a library generated for alpha chains; its size is not informative. V and J are TRBV18 and TRBJ2-3; 7 bases agree with TRBD1. The CDR3 totals 14 residues. CDR1 KGHSH and CDR2 LQKENI come from the germline V gene. The J segment lost 0 bases and the V segment lost 3 bases, leaving 0 bases of the junction unmatched. The DNA for the CDR3 is TGTGCCAGCTCACCGACAGGGAGCACAGATACGCAGTATTTT. This sequence encodes CASSPTGSTDTQYF.

This clonotype is termed medium-sized. Within a library made for alpha chains, this beta chain is off target, and its count is uninformative. The chain links TRBV12-3 or TRBV12-4 to TRBJ2-5; TRBD1 agrees at 12 bases. V trimming: 6 bases; J trimming: 5 bases; junction bases outside the gene matches: 13. This CDR3 is 17 amino acids long. Here the CDR3 DNA reads TGTGCCAGCAGAAAAAACCCGGGACAGGGGGCGCATGAGACCCAGTACTTC. As protein: CASRKNPGQGAHETQYF.

For this clonotype: A library prepared for alpha chains yielded this beta chain as an off-target read; its size is of little meaning. This chain connects TRBV7-6 to TRBJ2-2; no clear D. Germline lookup yields CDR1 SGHVS and CDR2 FNYEAQ. The CDR3 is 16 amino acids. V was pared by 2 bases and J by 1 base, with 11 bases between. The CDR3 reads CASSLSRPGNTGELFF. The DNA of the CDR3 is TGTGCCAGCAGCTTATCACGACCGGGGAACACCGGGGAGCTGTTTTTT.

This clonotype was recorded a few times. This beta chain represents an off-target read in a library built for alpha chains; its size is of limited meaning. The chain links TRBV9 to TRBJ2-5; tentative D call: TRBD2 (5 bases). In germline, CDR1 is SGDLS, CDR2 YYNGEE. The CDR3 consists of 14 residues. The germline V and J ends were trimmed by 0 bases and 5 bases, with 11 bases remaining between them. CDR3 sequence (DNA): TGTGCCAGCAGCGTAGCGGGGATCGCGGAGACCCAGTACTTC. Translating it yields CASSVAGIAETQYF.

As to this clonotype: This beta chain is an unintended read in a library built for alpha chains; its size means little. J is TRBJ2-7 and V is TRBV5-6; D remains unclear. Trimming removed 1 base from V and 4 bases from J, with 9 bases in between. The length of the CDR3 is 13 residues. Germline V lookup: CDR1 SGHDT, CDR2 YYEEEE. The CDR3 coding sequence is TGTGCCAGCAGCTTGCGGGTCGCGTACGAGCAGTACTTC. Protein sequence: CASSLRVAYEQYF.

This clonotype came up a few times. This beta chain is an off-target read within a library intended for alpha chains, so its frequency means little. CDR3 nucleotides: TGTGCCAGCAGCCAAGATCAACGGACAGGGCGTCTCGATACGCAGTATTTT. It codes for CASSQDQRTGRLDTQYF. The rearrangement links TRBV3-1 to TRBJ2-3; 8 bases align to TRBD1. Losses at the gene ends were 0 bases for V and 6 bases for J; bases not matched to a gene: 11. The CDR3 totals 17 residues. Germline CDR1 LGHDT, CDR2 YNNKEL (reference sequence).

To note about this clonotype: In a library made to pick up alpha chains, this beta chain is a stray read with a size that means little. CDR3 residues: CAIRDPGRDHYEQYF. The CDR3 bases are TGTGCCATCAGGGATCCGGGACGGGACCATTACGAGCAGTACTTC. The V call is TRBV10-3, the J call TRBJ2-7; the D call may be TRBD1 or TRBD2 (5 bases each). The CDR3 is 15 residues long. V was pared by 6 bases and J by 4 bases, with 19 bases between. From germline, CDR1 is ENHRY and CDR2 SYGVKD.

In its sample, this clonotype ranks as medium-sized (0.01 to 0.1%). This beta chain is a stray sequence in a library constructed for alpha chains; its clone size is not meaningful. The chain couples TRBV3-1 to TRBJ2-7, with 7 bases aligning to TRBD2. Germline trimming cut 0 bases from V and 8 bases from J; bases unmatched to any gene: 7. Germline V lookup: CDR1 LGHDT, CDR2 YNNKEL (reference sequence). This CDR3 comprises 14 residues. CDR3 sequence: CASSQDPGGGKQYF. The CDR3 region has the DNA TGTGCCAGCAGCCAAGACCCCGGCGGGGGAAAGCAGTACTTC.

Relative to its sample, this clonotype is large (0.1 to 1%). This beta chain is off target for a library built for alpha chains, so its abundance means little. The V and J genes are TRBV10-3 and TRBJ2-3, with D perhaps matching TRBD1 (6 bases). Germline CDR1 ENHRY, CDR2 SYGVKD. The CDR3 sequence is 14 residues long. Trimming stripped 8 bases from V and 0 bases from J, with 12 bases between. CDR3 region: CAISTGSSTDTQYF. CDR3 nucleotide sequence: TGTGCCATCTCGACAGGCTCTAGCACAGATACGCAGTATTTT.

This clonotype is termed medium-sized (0.01 to 0.1%). Because the library targeted alpha chains, this beta chain is an off-target read whose size means little. The chain uses TRBV7-2 and TRBJ2-5; D not certain. This CDR3 comprises 11 residues. The V end lost 5 bases, the J end lost 5 bases, and 6 bases lay between the germline ends. Germline V CDR1 and CDR2: SGHTA, FQGNSA. CDR3 DNA: TGTGCCAGCAGCCCCTACGAGACCCAGTACTTC. This gives the protein CASSPYETQYF.

This clonotype was recorded a few times. Little can be read into the size of this beta chain, an off-target read in a library designed for alpha chains. The rearrangement joins TRBV20-1 to TRBJ2-1; D may correspond to TRBD1 or TRBD2 (6 bases each). Germline-derived CDR1 and CDR2 are DFQATT and SNEGSKA (reference sequence). Between the trimmed V and J ends, which lost 2 bases and 0 bases, there was a span of 17 bases. The CDR3 has 17 residues. CDR3 coding DNA: TGCAGTGCTAGATCGGGGGCGGTCCCGAGCTCCTACAATGAGCAGTTCTTC. Protein: CSARSGAVPSSYNEQFF.

This clonotype is labeled as medium-sized. This beta chain represents an off-target read in a library built for alpha chains; its size is of limited meaning. The J gene is TRBJ2-5, the V gene TRBV12-3 or TRBV12-4, with D possibly being TRBD2 (7 bases). V was shortened by 5 bases and J by 5 bases, with 18 bases between the two germline ends. This CDR3 region has 15 residues. DNA for the CDR3: TGTGCCAGCAGTCCGCCTACGGGGGGCCGGGAGACCCAGTACTTC. It translates to CASSPPTGGRETQYF.

Concerning this clonotype: The library was prepared for alpha chains; this beta chain is a stray read, so its frequency means little. The rearrangement joins TRBV27 to TRBJ1-1; no clear D. CDR3 length: 14 residues. The germline V gene has CDR1 MNHEY and CDR2 SMNVEV (reference sequence). V dropped 5 bases and J dropped 1 base, with 11 bases sitting between them. The CDR3 DNA follows: TGTGCCAGCAGTCCCATGTTAGGGAACACTGAAGCTTTCTTT. It yields the protein CASSPMLGNTEAFF.

Note on this clonotype: This beta chain slipped into a library made for alpha chains as a stray read, so its size is not meaningful. The chain is built from TRBV29-1 and TRBJ2-3; the match to TRBD2 covers 8 bases. The germline gives CDR1 SQVTM, CDR2 ANQGSEA. The CDR3 has 14 residues. With 7 bases clipped from V and 0 bases from J, the junction kept 6 bases outside the gene matches. The CDR3, as DNA: TGCAGCGCGGGGGGGGCCGCTAGCACAGATACGCAGTATTTT. It yields the protein CSAGGAASTDTQYF.

Notes on this clonotype: Since the library was made to target alpha chains, this beta chain is a stray read and its abundance is not meaningful. The chain recombines TRBV7-9 with TRBJ2-7; D gene unclear. This CDR3 is built from 14 residues. Trimming pared 3 bases from V and 2 bases from J, leaving 11 bases between. CDR1 is SEHNR, CDR2 FQNEAQ, per germline (reference sequence). CDR3 amino acids: CASSLIGQAYEQYF. Here the CDR3 DNA reads TGTGCCAGCAGCTTGATTGGTCAGGCCTACGAGCAGTACTTC.

This clonotype is classed as medium-sized. The size of this beta chain means little, since it is a stray read in a library made for alpha chains. The V gene is TRBV5-1, the J gene TRBJ1-1; no definite D call. CDR1 and CDR2 (germline): SGHRS, YFSETQ. With 3 bases removed from V and 1 base from J, the gap between germline ends came to 25 bases. The CDR3 extends over 19 amino acids. This chain's CDR3 is CASSSERPSEAAANTEAFF. The CDR3 DNA reads as TGCGCCAGCAGCTCCGAAAGACCATCGGAAGCGGCCGCGAACACTGAAGCTTTCTTT.

This clonotype was seen a few times. This beta chain is a stray read from a library made for alpha chains; its abundance is not meaningful. The chain recombines TRBV2 with TRBJ2-5; no reliable D call. The CDR3 spans 13 residues. The ends were cut back, 8 bases at V and 5 bases at J, with 15 bases in the middle. The V gene's germline CDR1 is SNHLY and CDR2 FYNNEI. The CDR3 region is CASSRTFGETQYF. In nucleotides, the CDR3 is TGTGCCAGCTCCCGCACGTTCGGCGAGACCCAGTACTTC. Based on the CDR3 plus reference TRBV2 and TRBJ2-5, the full variable domain is EPEVTQTPSHQVTQMGQEVILRCVPISNHLYFYWYRQILGQKVEFLVSFYNNEISEKSEIFDDQFSVERPDGSNFTLKIRSTKLEDSAMYFCASSRTFGETQYFGPGTRLLVL.

With regard to this clonotype: Being off target in a library aimed at alpha chains, this beta chain has a size of little meaning. CDR3 region: CASRKGRDVWYEQYF. CDR3 nucleotides: TGCGCCAGCCGAAAAGGGAGGGACGTCTGGTACGAGCAGTACTTC. The V gene is TRBV10-2, the J gene TRBJ2-7, with 7 bases matching TRBD2. V shed 8 bases and J 4 bases; nucleotides not matched to a gene: 14. This CDR3 region has 15 residues. Germline CDR1 is WSHSY and CDR2 is SAAADI.

A remark on this clonotype: This beta chain lies outside the target of a library built for alpha chains; its clone size means little. CDR3 sequence: CASSYLSARGEQFF. The CDR3 DNA follows: TGTGCCAGCAGTTACCTTTCCGCCCGGGGAGAGCAGTTCTTC. The chain has TRBV6-5 and TRBJ2-1, with D perhaps matching TRBD2 (5 bases). The germline V gene has CDR1 MNHEY and CDR2 SVGAGI. V was clipped by 2 bases and J by 10 bases, with 15 bases between them. The CDR3 has 14 residues.